A selection of T cell receptor beta chains follows, all from one sample in a study of cytomegalovirus exposure and HLA in healthy donors. Measured with immunoSEQ multiplex PCR; TCRdb has only the in-frame clones, and not every one. The sample holds roughly 93,000 clones, over 60% seen once. Sample: PBMCs. Receptors were obtained from a human donor in good health. CDR3s include the opening cysteine and the closing phenylalanine or tryptophan. D genes are given only for firm matches. Some rows mark clone size as missing; the rest say once, few, many or name a class of expanded clone.

j_call v_call clone_size d_call cdr3_aa cdr3_nt
TRBJ2-5 TRBV5-4 many TRBD2 CASSSPGPSGTRQETQYF TGTGCCAGCAGCTCTCCAGGTCCTAGCGGGACGAGGCAAGAGACCCAGTACTTC
TRBJ2-2 TRBV5-1 . TRBD2 CASSLVLAANTGELFF TGCGCCAGCAGCTTGGTCCTAGCGGCGAACACCGGGGAGCTGTTTTTT
TRBJ2-2 TRBV9 once TRBD2 CASSTRTSGTSNTGELFF TGTGCCAGCAGCACCCGGACTAGCGGGACCTCGAACACCGGGGAGCTGTTTTTT
TRBJ2-1 TRBV11-2 few . CASSLGDLSRQFF TGTGCCAGCAGCCTGGGAGACCTAAGCAGACAGTTCTTC
TRBJ1-2 TRBV4-2 . . CASSLQGNYGYTF TGTGCCAGCAGCCTACAGGGTAACTATGGCTACACCTTC
TRBJ2-2 TRBV11-2 . TRBD1 CASSYRTGANTGELFF TGTGCCAGCAGCTACCGGACAGGGGCGAACACCGGGGAGCTGTTTTTT
TRBJ1-5 TRBV27 . . CASSFWSGGRPQHF TGTGCCAGCAGTTTCTGGTCGGGGGGGCGGCCCCAGCATTTT
TRBJ2-6 TRBV4-3 few . CASSQDTGRISGANVLTF TGCGCCAGCAGCCAAGATACAGGGCGCATCTCTGGGGCCAACGTCCTGACTTTC
TRBJ1-1 TRBV5-1 . . CASSLAREGGENTEAFF TGCGCCAGCAGCTTGGCCAGGGAGGGAGGTGAGAACACTGAAGCTTTCTTT
TRBJ2-7 TRBV6-4 few TRBD1 CASSDGQGPNEQYF TGTGCCAGCAGTGACGGACAGGGCCCCAACGAGCAGTACTTC
TRBJ2-3 TRBV7-2 . . CASSQYTDTQYF TGTGCCAGCAGTCAGTACACAGATACGCAGTATTTT
TRBJ2-5 TRBV2 . . CASSESLDSQYF TGTGCCAGCAGTGAAAGTTTGGACTCCCAGTACTTC
TRBJ2-7 TRBV4-3 few . CASSQDPKVGRSGEQYF TGCGCCAGCAGCCAAGATCCAAAGGTGGGCAGGTCGGGGGAGCAGTACTTC
TRBJ2-3 TRBV4-1 . . CASSQDLGASTDTQYF TGCGCCAGCAGCCAAGATCTTGGGGCTAGCACAGATACGCAGTATTTT
TRBJ2-1 TRBV2 . TRBD1 CASSARGLREQFF TGTGCCAGCAGTGCGAGGGGGCTGAGGGAGCAGTTCTTC
TRBJ2-7 TRBV4-1 . TRBD1 CASSHGILWDRGSYEQYF TGCGCCAGCAGCCACGGCATCTTATGGGACAGGGGCTCCTACGAGCAGTACTTC
TRBJ1-2 TRBV5-4 few TRBD1 CASTRTGSNYGYTF TGTGCCAGCACCCGGACAGGGAGTAACTATGGCTACACCTTC